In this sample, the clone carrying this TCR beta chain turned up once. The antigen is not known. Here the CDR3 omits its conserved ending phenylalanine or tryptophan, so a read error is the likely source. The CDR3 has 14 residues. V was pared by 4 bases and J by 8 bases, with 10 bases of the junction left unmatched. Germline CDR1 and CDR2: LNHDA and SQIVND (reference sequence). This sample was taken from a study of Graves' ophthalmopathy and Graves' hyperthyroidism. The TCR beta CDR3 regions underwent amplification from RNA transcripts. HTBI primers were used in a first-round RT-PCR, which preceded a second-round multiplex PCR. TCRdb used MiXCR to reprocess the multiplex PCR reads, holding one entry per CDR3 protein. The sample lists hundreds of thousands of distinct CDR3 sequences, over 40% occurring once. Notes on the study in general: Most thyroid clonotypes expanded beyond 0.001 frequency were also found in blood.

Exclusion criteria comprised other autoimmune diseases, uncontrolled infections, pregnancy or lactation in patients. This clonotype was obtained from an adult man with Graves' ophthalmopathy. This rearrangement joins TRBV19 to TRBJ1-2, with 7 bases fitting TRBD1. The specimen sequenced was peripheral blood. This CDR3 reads CASSKPATGKGYTY. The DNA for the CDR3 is TGTGCCAGTAGTAAGCCCGCGACAGGGAAAGGCTACACCTAC.